This T cell receptor beta chain was captured in a study of OX40 agonist ivuxolimab in advanced cancers. Notes on the study in general: The study found that CD8+ T cells averaged more expanded clones than CD4+. Clonal expansion from baseline to week 6 occurred in both CD4+ and CD8+ T cells.

TCRdb's copy holds only in-frame clones and misses some; the assay was immunoSEQ multiplex PCR. The table lists approximately 130,000 clones, about 93% of them singletons. Turning to this clone: Its antigen is unknown.

The germline V gene has CDR1 MNHNY and CDR2 SVGAGI (reference sequence). This CDR3 has 11 amino acids. Trimming removed 6 bases from V and 6 bases from J, with 6 bases in between. This chain joins TRBV6-6 and TRBJ2-4; D ambiguous. The origin of this receptor is an adult with an advanced solid tumor such as melanoma, head and neck, liver or kidney cancer. Sequenced here: CD4+ or CD8+ T cells sorted from blood, sampled in a trial of the OX40 agonist ivuxolimab. The CDR3: CASSRGNIQYF. CDR3 bases: TGTGCCAGCAGCCGAGGAAACATTCAGTACTTC.